Detailed here is one T cell receptor beta chain. Obtained from alopecia areata patients were lesional scalp punch biopsies along with peripheral blood. These data are taken from a study of CD8+ T cells in alopecia areata. About the research overall: Treated patients were dosed with oral tofacitinib, taking 5 to 10 mg twice daily.

CDR1 and CDR2 (germline): SNHLY, FYNNEI. V gave up 0 bases and J gave up 3 bases, with 12 bases separating them. This CDR3 spans 15 amino acids. RNA extraction was followed by reverse transcription into cDNA, which acted as the sequencing template. Method: immunoSEQ multiplex PCR; TCRdb's copy keeps in-frame clones and lacks some. The sample lists roughly 150,000 clones, less than 65% occurring once. The V call is TRBV2, the J call TRBJ2-7, with D perhaps matching TRBD2 (6 bases). Sample: CD8+ T cells sorted from blood, taken at week 0. The TCR comes from a human donor with alopecia areata. DNA for the CDR3: TGTGCCAGCAGTGAAGCGGGGGGTCTTGACTACGAGCAGTACTTC. Residues: CASSEAGGLDYEQYF. The full variable domain, its missing parts supplied by reference TRBV2 and TRBJ2-7, is EPEVTQTPSHQVTQMGQEVILRCVPISNHLYFYWYRQILGQKVEFLVSFYNNEISEKSEIFDDQFSVERPDGSNFTLKIRSTKLEDSAMYFCASSEAGGLDYEQYFGPGTRLTVT.